The next 19 T cell receptor beta chains were all read from a single sample in a study of CD8 T cells in ankylosing spondylitis. TCRdb re-called the 5' RACE reads with MiXCR, one entry per CDR3 protein. The data show 200,000 to 250,000 distinct CDR3 sequences, 8% to 10% seen once. The sequenced sample consisted of blood, either unsorted or a sorted T cell fraction (not recorded which). The receptors come from a female donor with ankylosing spondylitis or in good health (not recorded which).

At least ten counts were recorded for this clonotype. The chain links TRBV27 to TRBJ1-5; 8 nucleotides line up with TRBD1. The CDR3 totals 18 residues. Germline V gives CDR1 MNHEY, CDR2 SMNVEV (reference sequence). Unmatched junction bases numbered 9, after V lost 2 bases and J lost 0 bases. The chain's CDR3 is CASSLTPWDRLSNQPQHF. CDR3 in DNA: TGTGCCAGCAGTTTAACCCCCTGGGACAGGCTTAGCAATCAGCCCCAGCATTTT.

This chain connects TRBV7-9 to TRBJ2-7, with D hard to call. CDR3 length: 12 amino acids. Germline lookup yields CDR1 SEHNR and CDR2 FQNEAQ (reference sequence). Trimming took 3 bases from V and 6 from J, leaving 9 bases between them. CDR3 in DNA: TGTGCCAGCAGCTTTCCGGTCAGCGAGCAGTACTTC. This gives the protein CASSFPVSEQYF.

This clonotype was counted at least ten times. V gene TRBV7-6 combines with J gene TRBJ1-4; D call uncertain. The CDR3 contains 15 residues. Trimming took 8 bases from V and 2 from J, leaving 15 bases between them. Per germline, CDR1 SGHVS and CDR2 FNYEAQ. The CDR3 DNA reads as TGTGCCAGCTCCCAGGTCGGGGAGACTAATGAAAAACTGTTTTTT. Amino acid sequence: CASSQVGETNEKLFF.

This clonotype has ten or more counts. This rearrangement joins TRBV20-1 to TRBJ1-5; TRBD1 matches 7 bases. The V gene's germline CDR1 is DFQATT and CDR2 SNEGSKA (reference sequence). V trimming: 5 bases; J trimming: 6 bases; junction bases outside the gene matches: 10. The CDR3 runs 14 residues. The DNA of the CDR3 is TGCAGTGCTTCCGCAGGGGGGGCGGGTCAGCCCCAGCATTTT. Amino acid sequence: CSASAGGAGQPQHF.

This clonotype showed up many times. V gene TRBV25-1 combines with J gene TRBJ2-4; maybe TRBD2 (6 bases). The V end lost 5 bases, the J end lost 1 base, and 9 bases lay between the germline ends. Germline loops: CDR1 MGHDK, CDR2 SYGVNS. The CDR3 loop spans 14 amino acids. CDR3 residues: CASSSREAKNIQYF. The DNA for the CDR3 is TGTGCCAGCAGTTCCCGGGAGGCCAAAAACATTCAGTACTTC.

The rearrangement joins TRBV30 to TRBJ1-5, with 10 bases identical to TRBD1. Germline V gene lookup returns CDR1 GTSNPN and CDR2 SVGIG (reference sequence). The CDR3 runs to 15 residues. Trimming cost V 0 bases and J 6 bases; bases outside gene matches: 5. CDR3 sequence (DNA): TGTGCCTGGAGTGTCGGGGACAGGGGATCTCAGCCCCAGCATTTT. Its translation is CAWSVGDRGSQPQHF.

This clonotype was found many times. The genes are TRBV6-2 or TRBV6-3 and TRBJ2-7, with TRBD2 matching over 11 bases. Germline V gives CDR1 MNHEY, CDR2 SVGEGT. This CDR3 spans 16 amino acids. J gave up 4 bases and V 3 bases, and 8 bases lay outside the gene matches. CDR3 DNA: TGTGCCAGCAGTTATGTTCTAGCGGGAGGTCTGTACGAGCAGTACTTC. Its translation: CASSYVLAGGLYEQYF.

This clonotype was detected many times. This chain connects TRBV4-3 to TRBJ1-5; no definite D call. V lost 0 bases, J lost 3 bases, and 9 bases lay in between. Germline assignment: CDR1 LGHNA and CDR2 YSLEER. CDR3 length: 15 amino acids. CDR3 in amino acids: CASSQDRGYNQPQHF. As DNA, the CDR3 is TGCGCCAGCAGCCAAGATCGCGGGTACAATCAGCCCCAGCATTTT.

This clonotype has at least ten counts. The rearrangement joins TRBV6-2 or TRBV6-3 to TRBJ2-5; D possibly corresponds to TRBD1 (6 bases). This CDR3 spans 14 amino acids. Germline CDR1 is MNHEY and CDR2 is SVGEGT. V was cut by 6 bases and J by 4 bases, with 15 bases left in between. CDR3 loop: CASRPTGLGETQYF. The DNA for the CDR3 is TGTGCCAGCAGGCCCACAGGGTTGGGAGAGACCCAGTACTTC.

In this sample, this clonotype turned up many times. The chain combines TRBV28 with TRBJ2-7, with 7 bases that match TRBD1. V lost 4 bases to trimming and J lost 6 bases; unmatched junction nucleotides: 6. This CDR3 is built from 13 residues. Per the germline V gene, CDR1 is MDHEN and CDR2 is SYDVKM. CDR3 sequence: CASSSQGESEQYF. Here the CDR3 DNA reads TGTGCCAGCAGTTCCCAGGGGGAGAGCGAGCAGTACTTC.

This chain joins TRBV5-1 and TRBJ2-6; a weak D match, TRBD1 (5 bases). CDR3 length equals 14 residues. Germline V lookup: CDR1 SGHRS, CDR2 YFSETQ. V was shortened by 4 bases and J by 3 bases, with 8 bases between the two germline ends. The CDR3 bases are TGCGCCAGCAGCCTAGGGGATGGGGCCAACGTCCTGACTTTC. It translates to CASSLGDGANVLTF.

This clonotype was found many times. This chain links TRBV28 with TRBJ2-7; possibly TRBD2 for D (5 bases). The length of the CDR3 is 13 residues. Trimming shortened V by 6 bases and J by 9 bases, and 18 bases separated the two germline ends. Germline V gives CDR1 MDHEN, CDR2 SYDVKM. The CDR3 loop reads CASSPRPRAGQYF. The CDR3 bases are TGTGCCAGCAGCCCGCGGCCCCGGGCGGGGCAGTACTTC. The full variable domain, with the rest looked up from reference TRBV28 and TRBJ2-7, is DVKVTQSSRYLVKRTGEKVFLECVQDMDHENMFWYRQDPGLGLRLIYFSYDVKMKEKGDIPEGYSVSREKKERFSLILESASTNQTSMYLCASSPRPRAGQYFGPGTRLTVT.

This clonotype came up many times. The CDR3 sequence is CASSQDWASGPYEQYF. CDR3 coding DNA: TGCGCCAGCAGCCAAGATTGGGCCAGCGGTCCCTACGAGCAGTACTTC. The gene calls are TRBV4-3 and TRBJ2-7, with TRBD2 as a possible D gene (5 bases). This CDR3 comprises 16 residues. The V end was cut by 0 bases, the J end by 2 bases, with 14 bases between. Germline CDR1 LGHNA, CDR2 YSLEER.

This clonotype was counted many times. The J gene is TRBJ2-7, the V gene TRBV7-7; no firm D call. Trimming pared 2 bases from V and 1 base from J, leaving 6 bases between. The germline V gene encodes CDR1 SSHAT and CDR2 FNYEAQ (reference sequence). The CDR3 is made up of 13 amino acids. Here the CDR3 DNA reads TGTGCCAGCAGCTTAAAAGGATCCTACGAGCAGTACTTC. Protein product: CASSLKGSYEQYF.

The V and J genes are TRBV4-1 and TRBJ2-3; TRBD2 matches 7 bases. Germline CDR1 and CDR2: MGHRA and YSYEKL. The CDR3 contains 18 residues. With V trimmed by 0 bases and J by 3 bases, 12 bases remained unmatched. As DNA, the CDR3 is TGCGCCAGCAGCCAAGACGGGATAACGGGAGGATGGACAGATACGCAGTATTTT. This gives the protein CASSQDGITGGWTDTQYF.

This clonotype was picked up many times. The rearrangement joins TRBV29-1 to TRBJ2-5; possible D gene TRBD2, 5 bases. Germline V gives CDR1 SQVTM, CDR2 ANQGSEA. The CDR3 runs 13 residues. The ends were cut back, 4 bases at V and 5 bases at J, with 14 bases in the middle. CDR3 DNA: TGCAGCGTTGTCCCCGGGATGGGGGAGACCCAGTACTTC. Protein product: CSVVPGMGETQYF.

This clonotype has a count of ten or more. V usage is TRBV9 and J usage is TRBJ1-3; D uncertain. V was cut by 2 bases and J by 4 bases, with 10 bases left in between. CDR1 is SGDLS and CDR2 is YYNGEE in the germline V gene. The CDR3 length is 14 residues. DNA for the CDR3: TGTGCCAGCAGCGTTGGATCCGACGGAAACACCATATATTTT. The encoded protein is CASSVGSDGNTIYF.

This clonotype appeared many times. The gene calls are TRBV5-6 and TRBJ2-5; D possibly matches TRBD1 or TRBD2 (5 bases each). The CDR3 runs to 14 residues. Germline V gives CDR1 SGHDT, CDR2 YYEEEE. V lost 1 base and J 5 bases, leaving 12 bases between the germline ends. CDR3 DNA sequence: TGTGCCAGCAGCTTGAGGGGCCCGGGGGAGACCCAGTACTTC. It codes for CASSLRGPGETQYF.

This clonotype was seen repeatedly, ten times or more. The V gene is TRBV5-1, the J gene TRBJ2-3; D perhaps matches TRBD2 (6 bases). Germline loops: CDR1 SGHRS, CDR2 YFSETQ. The CDR3 extends over 15 amino acids. The V end lost 7 bases, the J end lost 2 bases, and 17 bases lay between the germline ends. CDR3 protein: CASGGTSPPTDTQYF. CDR3 DNA: TGCGCCAGCGGGGGAACTAGCCCCCCCACAGATACGCAGTATTTT.